The next 2 T cell receptor beta chains were all read from a single sample in a study of glioma-infiltrating T cells after dendritic cell vaccination. Only in-frame clones appear in the TCRdb table, and some are missing; sequencing was by immunoSEQ multiplex PCR. The sample consists of tens of thousands of clones, about 83% of them appearing once. The sequencing used blood, collected before dendritic cell vaccination. The origin of the receptors is a human donor with glioblastoma.

This rearrangement joins TRBV27 to TRBJ2-1; a possible D gene is TRBD2 (7 bases). Trimming took 1 base from V and 9 from J, leaving 16 bases between them. CDR1 is MNHEY, CDR2 SMNVEV, per germline (reference sequence). The CDR3 spans 15 residues. The CDR3 nucleotides are TGTGCCAGCAGTTTATGGGGGCGGGAGAATCCTGAGCAGTTCTTC. Protein: CASSLWGRENPEQFF.

The count of this clone is one. V usage is TRBV11-3 and J usage is TRBJ2-1, with 10 positions matching TRBD2. From germline, CDR1 is SGHNT and CDR2 YENEEA. This CDR3 is 15 amino acids long. The J segment lost 8 bases and the V segment lost 1 base, leaving 5 bases of the junction unmatched. This CDR3 reads CASSLGTSGEDEQFF. The CDR3 DNA reads TGTGCCAGCAGCTTAGGTACTAGCGGGGAAGATGAGCAGTTCTTC. Based on the CDR3 plus reference TRBV11-3 and TRBJ2-1, the full variable domain is EAGVVQSPRYKIIEKKQPVAFWCNPISGHNTLYWYLQNLGQGPELLIRYENEEAVDDSQLPKDRFSAERLKGVDSTLKIQPAELGDSAVYLCASSLGTSGEDEQFFGPGTRLTVL.